Presented here are 5 T cell receptor beta chains from one specimen sequenced in a study of blood T cell repertoires in COVID-19 (dated by TCRdb to 2020 to 2022). The library was prepared using the immunoSEQ multiplex PCR assay. As stored in TCRdb, this immuneACCESS dataset retains in-frame rearrangements with V and J assigned. A fraction of the clones does not appear; measured against another copy, unresolved V genes explain less than half of the discrepancy, and the remainder lacks a known reason. The table for this sample lists 90,000 to 150,000 clones; over 75% of them were counted only once. Clones ranked in the top ten supply approximately 10% of the sample. Sequenced sample: peripheral blood. Source of these receptors: an elderly man with acute or convalescent COVID-19.

This chain uses TRBV18 with TRBJ1-3; 8 bases match TRBD1. CDR1 KGHSH and CDR2 LQKENI come from the germline V gene. V lost 6 bases to trimming and J lost 2 bases; unmatched junction nucleotides: 9. The CDR3 is 16 residues long. In DNA, the CDR3 is TGTGCCAGCTCGATTCTTGACAGGGGTACTGGAAACACCATATATTTT. This gives the protein CASSILDRGTGNTIYF. Based on the CDR3 plus reference TRBV18 and TRBJ1-3, the full variable domain is NAGVMQNPRHLVRRRGQEARLRCSPMKGHSHVYWYRQLPEEGLKFMVYLQKENIIDESGMPKERFSAEFPKEGPSILRIQQVVRGDSAAYFCASSILDRGTGNTIYFGEGSWLTVV.

The chain joins TRBV5-8 to TRBJ2-7; TRBD1 aligns across 8 bases. The CDR3 length is 17 residues. In germline, CDR1 is SGHTS, CDR2 YDEGEE. J was trimmed by 2 bases and V by 4 bases; bases with no gene match: 14. CDR3 protein: CASSRGSGTGETYEQYF. In nucleotides, the CDR3 is TGTGCCAGCAGCCGAGGCTCCGGGACAGGCGAGACCTACGAGCAGTACTTC.

The gene calls are TRBV10-3 and TRBJ1-1; D possibly corresponds to TRBD1 (6 bases). This CDR3 contains 15 residues. V was clipped by 8 bases and J by 3 bases, with 19 bases between them. The V gene's germline CDR1 is ENHRY and CDR2 SYGVKD. The CDR3 protein is CAISGEGVRDTEAFF. CDR3 DNA: TGTGCCATCTCGGGGGAGGGGGTAAGAGACACTGAAGCTTTCTTT.

The V call is TRBV11-2, the J call TRBJ1-3; tentative D call: TRBD1 (6 bases). The germline gives CDR1 SGHAT, CDR2 FQNNGV. Trimming removed 5 bases at V and 2 bases at J, with 13 bases between. The CDR3 is 15 residues long. CDR3 amino acids: CASSLPGGAGNTIYF. CDR3 nucleotide sequence: TGTGCCAGCAGCCTGCCGGGGGGCGCTGGAAACACCATATATTTT.

The chain links TRBV7-9 to TRBJ2-7, with D perhaps TRBD2 (6 bases). This CDR3 comprises 15 residues. Germline loops: CDR1 SEHNR, CDR2 FQNEAQ (reference sequence). Trimming shortened V by 3 bases and J by 1 base, and 13 bases separated the two germline ends. The CDR3 sequence: CASSFGLGGSYEQYF. CDR3 DNA sequence: TGTGCCAGCAGCTTTGGTTTGGGGGGTTCCTACGAGCAGTACTTC.